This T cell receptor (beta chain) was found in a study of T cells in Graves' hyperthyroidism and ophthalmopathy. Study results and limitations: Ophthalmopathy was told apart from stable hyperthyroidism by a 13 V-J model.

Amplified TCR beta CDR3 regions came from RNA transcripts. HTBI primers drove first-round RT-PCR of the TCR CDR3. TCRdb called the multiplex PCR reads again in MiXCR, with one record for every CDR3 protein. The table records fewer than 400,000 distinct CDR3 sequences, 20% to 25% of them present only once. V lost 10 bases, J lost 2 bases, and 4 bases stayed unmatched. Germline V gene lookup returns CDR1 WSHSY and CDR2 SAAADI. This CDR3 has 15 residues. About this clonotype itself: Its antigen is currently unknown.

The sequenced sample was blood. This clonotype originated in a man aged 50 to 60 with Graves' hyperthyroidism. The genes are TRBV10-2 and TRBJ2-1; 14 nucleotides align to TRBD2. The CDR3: CATGLAGGTYNEQFF. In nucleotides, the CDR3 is TGCGCCACCGGACTAGCGGGAGGAACCTACAATGAGCAGTTCTTC.